The T cell receptor (beta chain) under discussion was sequenced for a study of Ad26.COV2.S vaccination and SARS-CoV-2 variants. Treatment defined: around 19 received Ad26.COV2.S at low or high dose, single or two shots; roughly five received placebo; per-sample allocation not given. Samples came from day 63 after the first vaccine or placebo injection. This table comes from immunoSEQ multiplex PCR, and its TCRdb copy is limited to in-frame clones, with some not included. The top ten clones hold 3.4% of a sample with a few hundred thousand clones, around 90% of them seen once. The germline CDR1 and CDR2 sequences are SGHTA and FQGNSA. The CDR3 covers 13 residues. V was pared by 7 bases and J by 4 bases, with 6 bases of the junction left unmatched.

Sample: peripheral blood, taken in a trial of Ad26.COV2.S vaccine versus placebo. This TCR came from a person between 18 and 65 years old who received the Ad26.COV2.S COVID-19 vaccine or a placebo. This chain connects TRBV7-2 to TRBJ2-7, with 8 bases that match TRBD1. CDR3 amino acids: CASTRQGSYEQYF. The DNA of the CDR3 is TGTGCCAGCACCCGACAGGGGTCTTACGAGCAGTACTTC.